This T cell receptor (beta chain) comes out of a study of metastatic and nonmetastatic thyroid tumors (dated by TCRdb to 2018 to 2020). Broadly, across the study: Repertoires were compared across peripheral blood and tumor or nodule tissue samples from malignant and benign thyroid patients.

Here is what the overall study found, with its caveats: TCR beta diversity was reported as significantly higher in malignant tumors than in benign nodules, in both blood and tumor samples.

The library was produced with PCR. Sequencing was carried out with an Illumina HiSeq 4000. High-throughput sequencing was used to profile the TCR beta-chain CDR3 region of every patient. The published analysis was carried out like this. A classifier to discriminate distant-metastatic papillary thyroid cancer patients was built from CDR3 differences across clinicopathological groups. The Shannon index was used to assess repertoire diversity, and the Morisita-Horn index was used to assess tumor-blood repertoire similarity. TCRdb ran its own pipeline on the public reads, namely fastp trimming at Q25 and MiXCR clone calling, and kept in-frame beta chains. The V and J calls, along with clone size, are taken from TCRdb and not from the paper's own processing. Recorded for this sample are about 93,000 clones; about 13% of them occurred a single time. The top ten clonotypes cover over 9% of the sample. None of the patients had been given any treatment before thyroid surgery. The study retrospectively analysed patient clinical samples collected from about 2012 to 2018 using T-cell receptor beta sequencing.

This clone was observed at least ten times. This clone's antigen is unknown. No much larger clonotype is one base removed from it; base qualities were not supplied. Trimmed from V: 8 bases; trimmed from J: 0 bases; junction bases lacking a gene match: 4. Sequences DFQATT (CDR1) and SNEGSKA (CDR2) are obtained from the germline V gene (reference sequence). Taken from cysteine to phenylalanine, the CDR3 has 13 residues. The read is trimmed to its CDR3 DNA, 39 bases read in frame from base 1. Sequencing was performed on blood. This TCR derives from a female donor with papillary thyroid cancer or a benign thyroid nodule (not recorded which). Some clones in this sample may be carry-over from other donors' samples. The chain is made from TRBV20-1 and TRBJ2-1; a stretch of 7 junction bases matches TRBD2. CDR3 sequence: CSPAGDSYNEQFF. The sequence in DNA is TGCAGTCCTGCGGGAGACTCCTACAATGAGCAGTTCTTC.